The present T cell receptor (beta chain) was sequenced within a study of T cell changes during pregnancy in multiple sclerosis. Here immunoSEQ multiplex PCR was the method, and the copy in TCRdb shows in-frame clones only, minus some. The sample lists approximately 100,000 clones; 85% to 95% were seen once. The germline V gene has CDR1 SGHAT and CDR2 FQNNGV. V lost 0 bases to trimming and J lost 0 bases, with 21 bases between them. CDR3 length equals 20 residues. The receptor was derived from a female donor with multiple sclerosis, enrolled in a pregnancy study. V gene TRBV11-2 combines with J gene TRBJ1-3; D may be TRBD1 (6 bases). The material was peripheral blood, obtained in the first trimester of pregnancy. CDR3 in amino acids: CASSLDETGSNRDSGNTIYF. The DNA of the CDR3 is TGTGCCAGCAGCTTAGATGAAACAGGGAGTAATCGGGACTCTGGAAACACCATATATTTT.